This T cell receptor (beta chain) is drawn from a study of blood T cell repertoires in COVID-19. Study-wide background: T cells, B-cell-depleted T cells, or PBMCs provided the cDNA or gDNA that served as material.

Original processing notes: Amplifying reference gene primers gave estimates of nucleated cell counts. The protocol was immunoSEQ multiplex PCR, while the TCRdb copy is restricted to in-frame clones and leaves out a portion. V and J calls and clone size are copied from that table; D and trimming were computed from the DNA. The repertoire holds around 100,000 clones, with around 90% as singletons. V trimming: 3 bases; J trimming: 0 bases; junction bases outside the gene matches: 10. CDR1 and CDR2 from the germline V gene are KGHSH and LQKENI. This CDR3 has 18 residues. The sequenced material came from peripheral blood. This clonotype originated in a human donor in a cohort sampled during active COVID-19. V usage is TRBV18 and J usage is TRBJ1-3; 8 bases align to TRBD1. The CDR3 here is CASSPGTGASPSGNTIYF. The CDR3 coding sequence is TGTGCCAGCTCACCCGGGACAGGAGCTTCCCCCTCTGGAAACACCATATATTTT.